Presented here are 27 T cell receptor beta chains from one specimen sequenced in a study of PD-L1 blockade in urothelial cancer. Clones were sequenced by immunoSEQ multiplex PCR, and TCRdb holds only the in-frame ones, with some missing. The table records just over 20,000 clones, 85% to 90% of them present only once. Sample: PBMCs, taken around atezolizumab (anti-PD-L1) treatment. These receptors all stem from an older woman with urothelial cancer.

The chain combines TRBV5-1 with TRBJ2-3; D is perhaps TRBD2 (7 bases). V shed 4 bases and J shed 0 bases, with 18 bases lying between them. Germline-derived CDR1 and CDR2 are SGHRS and YFSETQ. The CDR3 consists of 17 residues. CDR3 DNA: TGCGCCAGCAGCCCCTCAGGACGGGGGGCTAGCACAGATACGCAGTATTTT. Residues: CASSPSGRGASTDTQYF.

The V and J genes are TRBV5-1 and TRBJ2-1; TRBD2 aligns across 8 bases. The CDR3 is 15 residues long. V gave up 4 bases and J gave up 4 bases; unmatched junction bases: 7. The germline CDR1 and CDR2 sequences are SGHRS and YFSETQ. DNA for the CDR3: TGCGCCAGCAGCCCCTCTGGGACTAGTTACAATGAGCAGTTCTTC. This codes for CASSPSGTSYNEQFF. Looking up the rest from reference TRBV5-1 and TRBJ2-1 gives the full variable domain: KAGVTQTPRYLIKTRGQQVTLSCSPISGHRSVSWYQQTPGQGLQFLFEYFSETQRNKGNFPGRFSGRQFSNSRSEMNVSTLELGDSALYLCASSPSGTSYNEQFFGPGTRLTVL.

The CDR3 sequence is CASSESLAGGDTQYF. CDR3 bases: TGCGCCAGCAGTGAGTCACTAGCGGGAGGAGATACGCAGTATTTT. This sequence joins TRBV10-1 and TRBJ2-3, with 12 bases fitting TRBD2. J gave up 5 bases and V 0 bases, and 0 bases lay outside the gene matches. CDR1 and CDR2 (germline): WNHNN, SYGVQD (reference sequence). CDR3 length: 15 residues.

The V call is TRBV16, the J call TRBJ2-7, with 9 nucleotides matching TRBD2. The CDR3 consists of 14 residues. Germline trimming cut 4 bases from V and 6 bases from J; bases unmatched to any gene: 7. Germline CDR1 reads KGHSY; CDR2 reads FQNENV. CDR3 DNA: TGTGCCAGCAGCCTCCGACTAGCGGTGTTCGAGCAGTACTTC. It specifies CASSLRLAVFEQYF.

This chain connects TRBV29-1 to TRBJ2-3; D is undetermined. The CDR3 length is 13 residues. The V end lost 0 bases, the J end lost 8 bases, and 12 bases lay between the germline ends. Germline CDR1 is SQVTM and CDR2 is ANQGSEA. The CDR3 DNA follows: TGCAGCGTTGAAGATCTGGCCCTTGGTACGCAGTATTTT. Translating it yields CSVEDLALGTQYF.

V and J are TRBV11-2 and TRBJ2-5, with 12 bases lining up with TRBD2. J gave up 2 bases and V 5 bases, and 6 bases lay outside the gene matches. The CDR3 runs 16 residues. CDR1 and CDR2 from the germline V gene are SGHAT and FQNNGV. The CDR3 spells CASSPGTSGLQETQYF. CDR3 in DNA: TGTGCCAGCAGCCCCGGGACTAGCGGGCTACAAGAGACCCAGTACTTC.

The chain is built from TRBV15 and TRBJ2-5, with 7 nucleotides matching TRBD1. The CDR3 runs 15 residues. Unmatched junction bases numbered 5, after V lost 3 bases and J lost 1 base. Germline V gene data show CDR1 as LNHNV and CDR2 as YYDKDF (reference sequence). The CDR3 nucleotides are TGTGCCACCAGCAGGGGACAGATAATCCAAGAGACCCAGTACTTC. This encodes CATSRGQIIQETQYF. The whole variable domain, remainder taken from reference TRBV15 and TRBJ2-5, is DAMVIQNPRYQVTQFGKPVTLSCSQTLNHNVMYWYQQKSSQAPKLLFHYYDKDFNNEADTPDNFQSRRPNTSFCFLDIRSPGLGDTAMYLCATSRGQIIQETQYFGPGTRLLVL.

The gene calls are TRBV18 and TRBJ2-7, with TRBD1 as a possible D gene (9 bases). The CDR3 covers 18 residues. From germline, CDR1 is KGHSH and CDR2 LQKENI. Trimming pared 0 bases from V and 5 bases from J, leaving 23 bases between. The CDR3: CASSPPLGGGQGENEQYF. CDR3 DNA: TGTGCCAGCTCACCACCGCTCGGGGGGGGACAGGGTGAAAACGAGCAGTACTTC.

The chain links TRBV27 to TRBJ2-1, with TRBD1 identical over 10 bases. The CDR3 extends over 16 amino acids. Germline CDR1 is MNHEY and CDR2 is SMNVEV (reference sequence). With 3 bases clipped from V and 5 bases from J, the junction kept 7 bases outside the gene matches. For the CDR3, the DNA is TGTGCCAGCAGTTTGCCCGGACAGGGGGGTCACAATGAGCAGTTCTTC. Translated, it gives CASSLPGQGGHNEQFF.

The rearrangement joins TRBV7-3 to TRBJ2-2; D uncertain. Germline V gives CDR1 SGHTA, CDR2 FQGTGA. The V end lost 3 bases, the J end lost 1 base, and 9 bases lay between the germline ends. The CDR3 runs to 15 residues. The CDR3 coding sequence is TGTGCCAGCAGCTTGAGGCAGCTGAACACCGGGGAGCTGTTTTTT. It encodes CASSLRQLNTGELFF.

The chain uses TRBV7-6 and TRBJ2-5; 9 bases match TRBD1. With 5 bases clipped from V and 3 bases from J, the junction kept 4 bases outside the gene matches. The CDR3 is 14 amino acids. Germline CDR1 and CDR2: SGHVS and FNYEAQ. CDR3 nucleotides: TGTGCCAGCAGCCCCGGGACAGGGAAAGAGACCCAGTACTTC. As protein: CASSPGTGKETQYF. The variable domain in full, completed from reference TRBV7-6 and TRBJ2-5, reads GAGVSQSPRYKVTKRGQDVALRCDPISGHVSLYWYRQALGQGPEFLTYFNYEAQQDKSGLPNDRFSAERPEGSISTLTIQRTEQRDSAMYRCASSPGTGKETQYFGPGTRLLVL.

The chain couples TRBV7-2 to TRBJ2-3; 9 nucleotides line up with TRBD1. Germline-derived CDR1 and CDR2 are SGHTA and FQGNSA. Germline trimming cut 5 bases from V and 0 bases from J; bases unmatched to any gene: 12. The CDR3 is made up of 18 amino acids. CDR3 sequence (DNA): TGTGCCAGCAGCCTAGGGACAGGGCCTTTAGCTAGCACAGATACGCAGTATTTT. This encodes CASSLGTGPLASTDTQYF.

This clone has just a few counts. V is TRBV7-9 and J is TRBJ1-2; TRBD1 might be the D (5 bases). Germline CDR1 is SEHNR and CDR2 is FQNEAQ (reference sequence). The CDR3 extends over 13 amino acids. Trimming took off 5 bases at V and 4 bases at J, with 11 bases between the two ends. CDR3: CASSVQGSYGYTF. The CDR3 nucleotides are TGTGCCAGCAGCGTCCAGGGTTCCTATGGCTACACCTTC.

V is TRBV28 and J is TRBJ1-2; 7 nucleotides align to TRBD1. The CDR3 has 16 residues. V shed 2 bases, J shed 4 bases, and the junction held 10 bases outside the gene matches. Germline loops: CDR1 MDHEN, CDR2 SYDVKM. This chain's CDR3 is CASSLIGTVLSYGYTF. In DNA, the CDR3 is TGTGCCAGCAGTTTAATAGGGACAGTACTTTCCTATGGCTACACCTTC.

The chain combines TRBV9 with TRBJ2-5; the D gene is possibly TRBD1 (6 bases). The J call is in doubt because the DNA end fits TRBJ2-7 better. Germline V CDR1 and CDR2: SGDLS, YYNGEE. This CDR3 has 16 amino acids. CDR3 in amino acids: CASSVAGQLGAYEQYF. CDR3 nucleotide sequence: TGTGCCAGCAGCGTAGCTGGACAGCTGGGAGCCTACGAGCAGTACTTC.

CDR3 amino acids: CASSLSSRYYEQYF. As DNA, the CDR3 is TGTGCCAGCAGTTTATCGAGTCGTTACTACGAGCAGTACTTC. This chain connects TRBV27 to TRBJ2-7; unclear D gene. Germline loops: CDR1 MNHEY, CDR2 SMNVEV (reference sequence). V was clipped by 0 bases and J by 3 bases, with 9 bases between them. The CDR3 runs to 14 residues.

The chain recombines TRBV6-1 with TRBJ2-5, with 7 bases lining up with TRBD1. The CDR3 loop spans 14 amino acids. Per the germline V gene, CDR1 is MNHNS and CDR2 is SASEGT. V shed 7 bases, J shed 5 bases, and the junction held 10 bases outside the gene matches. The CDR3 coding sequence is TGTGCCAGCAAGACCCTACAGGGGTGGGAGACCCAGTACTTC. It specifies CASKTLQGWETQYF.

The chain has TRBV7-9 and TRBJ2-3; no clear D. Germline V gives CDR1 SEHNR, CDR2 FQNEAQ (reference sequence). The CDR3 is made up of 14 amino acids. Trimming left V 1 base short and J 6 bases short, with 11 bases between. The CDR3 region is CASSLEVGRDTQYF. CDR3 coding DNA: TGTGCCAGCAGCTTAGAGGTGGGCCGGGATACGCAGTATTTT. Looking up the rest from reference TRBV7-9 and TRBJ2-3 gives the full variable domain: DTGVSQNPRHKITKRGQNVTFRCDPISEHNRLYWYRQTLGQGPEFLTYFQNEAQLEKSRLLSDRFSAERPKGSFSTLEIQRTEQGDSAMYLCASSLEVGRDTQYFGPGTRLTVL.

The chain uses TRBV18 and TRBJ2-1, with TRBD2 matching 7 bases. Germline V gene sequence: CDR1 KGHSH, CDR2 LQKENI. J was trimmed by 5 bases and V by 3 bases; bases with no gene match: 10. CDR3 size: 16 residues. The CDR3 is CASSPWVASGNNEQFF. In DNA form, the CDR3 reads TGTGCCAGCTCACCCTGGGTGGCTAGCGGAAACAATGAGCAGTTCTTC.

The genes are TRBV6-1 and TRBJ2-7, with TRBD1 matching 7 bases. The V and J ends lost 5 bases and 6 bases, in that order; junction bases with no gene match: 13. The CDR3 is made up of 15 amino acids. The germline CDR1 and CDR2 sequences are MNHNS and SASEGT. Here the CDR3 DNA reads TGTGCCAGCAGTCCCCCTGCGGACAGGCGCTCCGAGCAGTACTTC. Its translation is CASSPPADRRSEQYF.

In this sample, this clone turned up once. The V and J genes are TRBV7-2 and TRBJ1-2; 7 nucleotides match TRBD1. This CDR3 region has 15 residues. Germline loops: CDR1 SGHTA, CDR2 FQGNSA. The ends lost 0 bases at V and 5 bases at J; junction bases unmatched: 6. The CDR3 loop is CASSLATGVQYGYTF. Written as DNA, the CDR3 is TGTGCCAGCAGCTTAGCCACAGGGGTTCAGTATGGCTACACCTTC. Filled out from reference TRBV7-2 and TRBJ1-2, the complete variable domain reads GAGVSQSPSNKVTEKGKDVELRCDPISGHTALYWYRQSLGQGLEFLIYFQGNSAPDKSGLPSDRFSAERTGGSVSTLTIQRTQQEDSAVYLCASSLATGVQYGYTFGSGTRLTVV.

This chain links TRBV10-3 with TRBJ1-1; tentatively, D is TRBD1 (5 bases). The germline CDR1 and CDR2 sequences are ENHRY and SYGVKD. Deletions cut 10 bases from V and 3 bases from J, with 15 bases between. The CDR3 loop spans 13 amino acids. This chain's CDR3 is CATAPQGDTEAFF. In DNA form, the CDR3 reads TGTGCCACCGCTCCGCAAGGGGACACTGAAGCTTTCTTT.

The chain combines TRBV28 with TRBJ2-7; 7 bases match TRBD2. CDR1 and CDR2 (germline): MDHEN, SYDVKM. V dropped 6 bases and J dropped 6; count of bases not matched to a gene: 14. This CDR3 spans 15 amino acids. The CDR3 DNA sequence: TGTGCCAGCAGGGGAGGGCTAGCGGTTCCAGGCGAGCAGTACTTC. It codes for CASRGGLAVPGEQYF.

V usage is TRBV7-2 and J usage is TRBJ2-5; 8 nucleotides line up with TRBD2. CDR3 length: 15 residues. From germline, CDR1 is SGHTA and CDR2 FQGNSA. V shed 5 bases and J 4 bases; nucleotides not matched to a gene: 9. The CDR3 protein is CASSRSTGLGETQYF. CDR3 sequence (DNA): TGTGCCAGCAGCCGATCGACGGGACTAGGAGAGACCCAGTACTTC. The entire variable domain, with the rest obtained from reference TRBV7-2 and TRBJ2-5, is as follows: GAGVSQSPSNKVTEKGKDVELRCDPISGHTALYWYRQSLGQGLEFLIYFQGNSAPDKSGLPSDRFSAERTGGSVSTLTIQRTQQEDSAVYLCASSRSTGLGETQYFGPGTRLLVL.

The chain recombines TRBV28 with TRBJ1-1; D may be TRBD1 (5 bases). V lost 6 bases and J 5 bases, leaving 13 bases between the germline ends. Germline CDR1 is MDHEN and CDR2 is SYDVKM. The CDR3 is 13 residues long. CDR3 region: CASSRGGGTEAFF. In DNA, the CDR3 is TGTGCCAGCAGCCGCGGGGGAGGTACTGAAGCTTTCTTT.

The V gene is TRBV18, the J gene TRBJ1-4; tentatively, D is TRBD1 (6 bases). Germline CDR1 reads KGHSH; CDR2 reads LQKENI. The CDR3 consists of 14 residues. V was shortened by 4 bases and J by 7 bases, with 13 bases between the two germline ends. CDR3 region: CASSLLDSREKLFF. For the CDR3, the DNA is TGTGCCAGCTCACTACTGGACAGTCGTGAAAAACTGTTTTTT.

The chain recombines TRBV29-1 with TRBJ2-5, with D tentatively TRBD1 (5 bases). The germline V gene encodes CDR1 SQVTM and CDR2 ANQGSEA. This CDR3 spans 11 amino acids. V was shortened by 0 bases and J by 7 bases, with 6 bases between the two germline ends. The CDR3 DNA reads as TGCAGCGTTGAAGATCAGGGGACCCAGTACTTC. Protein sequence: CSVEDQGTQYF.